These 23 T cell receptor beta chains originate from one sample sequenced in a study of T cell changes during pregnancy in multiple sclerosis. TCRdb keeps only in-frame clones here, not all; method: immunoSEQ multiplex PCR. The data show about 50,000 clones, less than 95% seen once. Sequencing used CD4+ T cells from peripheral blood mononuclear cells, obtained in the third trimester of pregnancy. The origin of the receptors is a female donor with multiple sclerosis, enrolled in a pregnancy study.

The chain has TRBV4-2 and TRBJ1-2; D may be TRBD1 (5 bases). CDR3 length: 14 amino acids. Looked up from germline, CDR1 is LGHNA and CDR2 is YNFKEQ. V gave up 3 bases and J gave up 4 bases, with 12 bases separating them. The CDR3 protein is CASSQDMISYGYTF. The CDR3 DNA reads as TGTGCCAGCAGCCAGGACATGATATCCTATGGCTACACCTTC.

This chain joins TRBV19 and TRBJ2-2, with D maybe TRBD2 (5 bases). Trimming left V 7 bases short and J 2 bases short, with 14 bases between. The CDR3 is made up of 15 amino acids. The germline V gene has CDR1 LNHDA and CDR2 SQIVND (reference sequence). The CDR3 sequence is CASKGGQVNTGELFF. In nucleotides, the CDR3 is TGTGCCAGTAAGGGCGGGCAGGTTAACACCGGGGAGCTGTTTTTT.

The genes are TRBV30 and TRBJ2-7, with 7 positions matching TRBD1. The V and J ends lost 7 bases and 5 bases, in that order; junction bases with no gene match: 8. CDR3 size: 12 residues. Germline CDR1 GTSNPN, CDR2 SVGIG (reference sequence). The CDR3 reads CASGQYGDEQYF. The CDR3 coding sequence is TGTGCCTCGGGACAGTACGGCGACGAGCAGTACTTC.

This clone has a single count. CDR3 region: CASSLFRPFGEPSDTQYF. DNA for the CDR3: TGTGCCAGCAGCTTATTTAGACCCTTTGGAGAACCATCAGATACGCAGTATTTT. The chain recombines TRBV7-2 with TRBJ2-3; D not certain. Trimming left V 2 bases short and J 4 bases short, with 22 bases between. In germline, CDR1 is SGHTA, CDR2 FQGNSA. This CDR3 has 18 residues.

The CDR3 region is CASSLGLAGGQETQYF. CDR3 sequence (DNA): TGTGCCAGCAGCTTAGGACTAGCGGGGGGGCAGGAGACCCAGTACTTC. The chain recombines TRBV7-3 with TRBJ2-5, with TRBD2 matching 15 bases. Germline-derived CDR1 and CDR2 are SGHTA and FQGTGA. V lost 2 bases and J lost 5; bases outside the gene matches: 3. There are 16 residues in the CDR3. Based on the CDR3 plus reference TRBV7-3 and TRBJ2-5, the full variable domain is GAGVSQTPSNKVTEKGKYVELRCDPISGHTALYWYRQSLGQGPEFLIYFQGTGAADDSGLPNDRFFAVRPEGSVSTLKIQRTERGDSAVYLCASSLGLAGGQETQYFGPGTRLLVL.

This clone was observed a handful of times. The chain carries TRBV28 and TRBJ1-5, with a possible D match to TRBD1 (6 bases). Trimming cost V 10 bases and J 5 bases, with 18 bases left between them. The length of the CDR3 is 14 residues. CDR1 is MDHEN, CDR2 SYDVKM, per germline. DNA of the CDR3: TGTGCCATCGAGGACAGTTCACGGGATCAGCCCCAGCATTTT. Protein product: CAIEDSSRDQPQHF.

The V gene is TRBV9, the J gene TRBJ1-2, with D perhaps TRBD1 (6 bases). The CDR3 covers 15 residues. CDR1 is SGDLS and CDR2 is YYNGEE in the germline V gene. With 3 bases removed from V and 4 bases from J, the gap between germline ends came to 16 bases. CDR3 region: CASSAGSDRSYGYTF. CDR3 in DNA: TGTGCCAGCAGCGCCGGAAGCGACAGGAGCTATGGCTACACCTTC.

For this clone: Other DNA sequences of this sample code for an identical CDR3. The rearrangement links TRBV30 to TRBJ2-5; D unresolved. Germline assignment: CDR1 GTSNPN and CDR2 SVGIG (reference sequence). This CDR3 has 11 residues. V was pared by 0 bases and J by 4 bases, with 3 bases between. Here the CDR3 DNA reads TGTGCCTGGAGTGTACTAGAGACCCAGTACTTC. It specifies CAWSVLETQYF.

This rearrangement joins TRBV1 to TRBJ2-3; the table assigns TRBD1, which was not confirmed against the DNA. TRBV1 constitutes a pseudogene. CDR3 length: 12 residues. The CDR3 region is CTSSRGVDTQYF. CDR3 DNA: TGCACCAGCAGCCGGGGCGTGGATACGCAGTATTTT.

V usage is TRBV5-4 and J usage is TRBJ2-3; 10 bases are shared with TRBD2. The trim removed 4 bases at V and 3 bases at J, leaving 8 bases unmatched. Germline-derived CDR1 and CDR2 are SGHNT and YYREEE (reference sequence). The length of the CDR3 is 16 residues. CDR3 bases: TGTGCCAGCAGCGATGCTAGCGGGAGCCAGACAGATACGCAGTATTTT. Translated, it gives CASSDASGSQTDTQYF.

The chain is built from TRBV18 and TRBJ1-4; weak D call: TRBD1 (5 bases). The ends were cut back, 6 bases at V and 4 bases at J, with 12 bases in the middle. Germline-derived CDR1 and CDR2 are KGHSH and LQKENI. The CDR3 runs to 14 residues. CDR3 bases: TGTGCCAGCTCGTTGACAGAACATAATGAAAAACTGTTTTTT. This gives the protein CASSLTEHNEKLFF.

The rearrangement uses TRBV30 and TRBJ1-1, with D unresolved. This CDR3 has 14 residues. V shed 3 bases and J shed 3 bases, with 14 bases lying between them. CDR1 and CDR2 (germline): GTSNPN, SVGIG (reference sequence). The chain's CDR3 is CAWSDSGRDTEAFF. The CDR3 DNA is TGTGCCTGGAGCGACTCCGGCAGAGACACTGAAGCTTTCTTT.

The chain employs TRBV5-1 and TRBJ2-1, with 9 bases lining up with TRBD1. Germline V gene data show CDR1 as SGHRS and CDR2 as YFSETQ. The CDR3 has 18 residues. Unmatched junction bases numbered 12, after V lost 5 bases and J lost 0 bases. The CDR3 protein is CASRTGTGSFSSYNEQFF. Written as DNA, the CDR3 is TGCGCCAGCAGGACCGGGACAGGGTCTTTTAGCTCCTACAATGAGCAGTTCTTC. Supplemented by reference TRBV5-1 and TRBJ2-1, the full variable domain reads KAGVTQTPRYLIKTRGQQVTLSCSPISGHRSVSWYQQTPGQGLQFLFEYFSETQRNKGNFPGRFSGRQFSNSRSEMNVSTLELGDSALYLCASRTGTGSFSSYNEQFFGPGTRLTVL.

The V gene is TRBV7-2, the J gene TRBJ1-3, with no clear D. V was cut by 5 bases and J by 4 bases, with 15 bases left in between. This CDR3 has 15 residues. Germline values: CDR1 SGHTA, CDR2 FQGNSA. The CDR3 sequence is CASSQDSPGGNTIYF. The CDR3, as DNA: TGTGCCAGCAGCCAGGACTCACCGGGCGGAAACACCATATATTTT. Complete variable domain (other parts from reference TRBV7-2 and TRBJ1-3): GAGVSQSPSNKVTEKGKDVELRCDPISGHTALYWYRQSLGQGLEFLIYFQGNSAPDKSGLPSDRFSAERTGGSVSTLTIQRTQQEDSAVYLCASSQDSPGGNTIYFGEGSWLTVV.

The V call is TRBV7-2, the J call TRBJ2-5; 11 positions agree with TRBD2. Per germline, CDR1 SGHTA and CDR2 FQGNSA. The ends lost 1 base at V and 3 bases at J; junction bases unmatched: 1. The CDR3 spans 15 residues. The CDR3 protein is CASSLVSGGEETQYF. The CDR3 DNA is TGTGCCAGCAGCTTAGTTAGCGGGGGGGAAGAGACCCAGTACTTC. The entire variable domain, with the rest obtained from reference TRBV7-2 and TRBJ2-5, is as follows: GAGVSQSPSNKVTEKGKDVELRCDPISGHTALYWYRQSLGQGLEFLIYFQGNSAPDKSGLPSDRFSAERTGGSVSTLTIQRTQQEDSAVYLCASSLVSGGEETQYFGPGTRLLVL.

This chain uses TRBV19 with TRBJ1-4; 7 nucleotides match TRBD1. CDR1 and CDR2 from the germline V gene are LNHDA and SQIVND (reference sequence). The CDR3 spans 15 residues. V lost 6 bases and J lost 3; bases outside the gene matches: 7. The CDR3 region is CASRGGQAPNEKLFF. The CDR3 nucleotides are TGTGCCAGTAGGGGTGGACAGGCCCCTAATGAAAAACTGTTTTTT.

CDR3 region: CASSPSGSNNEQFF. CDR3 nucleotides: TGTGCCAGCAGCCCTAGCGGGAGCAACAATGAGCAGTTCTTC. This chain connects TRBV6-1 to TRBJ2-1; 10 bases match TRBD2. CDR3 length: 14 residues. J gave up 5 bases and V 6 bases, and 4 bases lay outside the gene matches. Germline values: CDR1 MNHNS, CDR2 SASEGT.

The gene calls are TRBV7-9 and TRBJ1-2; D ambiguous. This CDR3 is 13 amino acids long. V was pared by 5 bases and J by 8 bases, with 15 bases between. CDR1 SEHNR and CDR2 FQNEAQ come from the germline V gene (reference sequence). The CDR3 loop reads CASSPVAPLGYTF. CDR3 nucleotides: TGTGCCAGCAGCCCAGTAGCCCCCTTGGGCTACACCTTC.

The V gene is TRBV7-8, the J gene TRBJ1-3; 9 bases are shared with TRBD1. The germline V gene has CDR1 SGHVS and CDR2 FQNEAQ. This CDR3 is built from 15 residues. The V segment lost 3 bases and the J segment 4 bases; nucleotides outside the gene matches: 4. Written as DNA, the CDR3 is TGTGCCAGCAGCTTGACAGGGGGTGAGGGAAACACCATATATTTT. Translating it yields CASSLTGGEGNTIYF.

This chain joins TRBV7-3 and TRBJ2-1, with D unresolved. The CDR3 is 16 amino acids. Germline-derived CDR1 and CDR2 are SGHTA and FQGTGA. Trimming removed 4 bases at V and 1 base at J, with 14 bases between. The CDR3 is CASSSSSDLSYNEQFF. The CDR3 bases are TGTGCCAGCAGCTCCTCATCAGATTTATCCTACAATGAGCAGTTCTTC. The complete variable domain, with remaining parts taken from reference TRBV7-3 and TRBJ2-1, reads GAGVSQTPSNKVTEKGKYVELRCDPISGHTALYWYRQSLGQGPEFLIYFQGTGAADDSGLPNDRFFAVRPEGSVSTLKIQRTERGDSAVYLCASSSSSDLSYNEQFFGPGTRLTVL.

The chain joins TRBV7-2 to TRBJ1-4; a possible D gene is TRBD1 (6 bases). The CDR3 spans 15 residues. Trimming took 6 bases from V and 5 from J, leaving 16 bases between them. The germline V gene encodes CDR1 SGHTA and CDR2 FQGNSA. In DNA, the CDR3 is TGTGCCAGCAGATCGCCGACAGGATTGAATGAAAAACTGTTTTTT. This translates into CASRSPTGLNEKLFF.

The chain uses TRBV9 and TRBJ2-3, with TRBD2 as a possible D gene (5 bases). Between the trimmed V and J ends, which lost 0 bases and 4 bases, there was a span of 9 bases. Looked up from germline, CDR1 is SGDLS and CDR2 is YYNGEE. The CDR3 is made up of 14 amino acids. The CDR3 DNA sequence: TGTGCCAGCAGCGTAGGGACTGCGGCAGATACGCAGTATTTT. This encodes CASSVGTAADTQYF.

V gene TRBV5-4 combines with J gene TRBJ2-5, with 12 bases fitting TRBD2. The CDR3 totals 14 residues. The ends lost 4 bases at V and 4 bases at J; junction bases unmatched: 2. Germline CDR1 and CDR2: SGHNT and YYREEE (reference sequence). The CDR3: CASSPTSGGETQYF. CDR3 nucleotide sequence: TGTGCCAGCAGCCCGACTAGCGGGGGAGAGACCCAGTACTTC.